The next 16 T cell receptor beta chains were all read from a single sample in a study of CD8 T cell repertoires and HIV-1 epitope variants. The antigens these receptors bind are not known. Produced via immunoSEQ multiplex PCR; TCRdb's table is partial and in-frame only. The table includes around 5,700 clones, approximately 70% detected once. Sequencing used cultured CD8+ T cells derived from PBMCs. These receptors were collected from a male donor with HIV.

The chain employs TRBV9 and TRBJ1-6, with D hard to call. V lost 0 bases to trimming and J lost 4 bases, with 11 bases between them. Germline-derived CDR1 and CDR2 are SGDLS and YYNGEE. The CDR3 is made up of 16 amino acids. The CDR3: CASSVGEAGYNSPLHF. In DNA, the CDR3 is TGTGCCAGCAGCGTAGGGGAGGCTGGGTATAATTCACCCCTCCACTTT.

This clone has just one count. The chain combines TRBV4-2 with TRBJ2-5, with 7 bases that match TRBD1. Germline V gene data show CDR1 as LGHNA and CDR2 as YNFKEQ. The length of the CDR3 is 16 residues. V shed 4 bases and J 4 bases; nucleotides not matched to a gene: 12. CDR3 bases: TGTGCCAGCAGCCCAACTACGACAGGGTTGAGAGAGACCCAGTACTTC. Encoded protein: CASSPTTTGLRETQYF.

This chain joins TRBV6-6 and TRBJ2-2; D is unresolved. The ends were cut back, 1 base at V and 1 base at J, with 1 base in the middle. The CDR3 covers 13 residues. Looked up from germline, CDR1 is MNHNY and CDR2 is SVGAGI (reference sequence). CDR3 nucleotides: TGTGCCAGCAGTTACTTGAACACCGGGGAGCTGTTTTTT. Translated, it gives CASSYLNTGELFF.

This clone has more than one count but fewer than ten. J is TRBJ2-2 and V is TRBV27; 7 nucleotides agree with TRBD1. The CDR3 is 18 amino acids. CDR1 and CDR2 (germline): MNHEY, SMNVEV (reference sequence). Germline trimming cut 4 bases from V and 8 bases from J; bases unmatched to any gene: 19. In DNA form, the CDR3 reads TGTGCCAGCAGTTCAACAACAACGAGTACAGGGGCGGTGGGGGAGCTGTTTTTT. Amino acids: CASSSTTTSTGAVGELFF.

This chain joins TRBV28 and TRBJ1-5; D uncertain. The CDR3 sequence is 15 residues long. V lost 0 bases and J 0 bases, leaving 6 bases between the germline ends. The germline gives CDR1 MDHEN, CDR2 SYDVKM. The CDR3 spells CASSLWGNSNQPQHF. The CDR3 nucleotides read TGTGCCAGCAGTTTATGGGGAAATAGCAATCAGCCCCAGCATTTT.

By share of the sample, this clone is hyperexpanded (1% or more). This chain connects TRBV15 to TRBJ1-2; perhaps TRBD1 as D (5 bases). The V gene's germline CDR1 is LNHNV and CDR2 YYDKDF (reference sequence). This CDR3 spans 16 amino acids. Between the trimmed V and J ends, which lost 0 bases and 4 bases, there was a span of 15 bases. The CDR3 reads CATSRDRGTQVYGYTF. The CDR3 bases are TGTGCCACCAGCAGAGATCGGGGGACCCAGGTCTATGGCTACACCTTC.

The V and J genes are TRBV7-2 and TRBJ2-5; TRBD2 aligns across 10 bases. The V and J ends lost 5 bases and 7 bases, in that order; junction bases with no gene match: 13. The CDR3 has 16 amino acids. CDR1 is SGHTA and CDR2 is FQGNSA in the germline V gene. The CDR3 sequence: CASSLGLSGGVLTQYF. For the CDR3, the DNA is TGTGCCAGCAGCCTCGGACTAAGCGGGGGGGTTTTGACCCAGTACTTC.

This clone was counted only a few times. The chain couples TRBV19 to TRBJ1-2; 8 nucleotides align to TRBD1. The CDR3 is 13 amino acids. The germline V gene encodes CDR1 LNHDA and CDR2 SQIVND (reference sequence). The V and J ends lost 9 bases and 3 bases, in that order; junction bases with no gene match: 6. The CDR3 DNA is TGTGCCAGCAGTCGGGGACAGGACTATGGCTACACCTTC. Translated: CASSRGQDYGYTF.

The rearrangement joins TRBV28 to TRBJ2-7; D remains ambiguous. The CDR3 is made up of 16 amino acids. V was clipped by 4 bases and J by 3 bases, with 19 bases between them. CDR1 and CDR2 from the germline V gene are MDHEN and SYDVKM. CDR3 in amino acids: CASSSGSFTSDYEQYF. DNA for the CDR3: TGTGCCAGCAGTTCAGGTTCATTTACGTCCGACTACGAGCAGTACTTC.

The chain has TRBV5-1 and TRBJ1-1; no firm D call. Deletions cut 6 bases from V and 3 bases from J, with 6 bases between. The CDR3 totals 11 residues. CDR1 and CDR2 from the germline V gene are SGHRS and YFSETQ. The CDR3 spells CASKVDTEAFF. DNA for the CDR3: TGCGCCAGCAAAGTGGACACTGAAGCTTTCTTT.

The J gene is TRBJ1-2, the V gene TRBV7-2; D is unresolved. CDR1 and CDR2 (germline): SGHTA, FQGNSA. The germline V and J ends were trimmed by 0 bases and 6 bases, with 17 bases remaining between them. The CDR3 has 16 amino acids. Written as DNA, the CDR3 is TGTGCCAGCAGCTTAGCGTCTCGGGTCTTAGGCCATGGCTACACCTTC. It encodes CASSLASRVLGHGYTF.

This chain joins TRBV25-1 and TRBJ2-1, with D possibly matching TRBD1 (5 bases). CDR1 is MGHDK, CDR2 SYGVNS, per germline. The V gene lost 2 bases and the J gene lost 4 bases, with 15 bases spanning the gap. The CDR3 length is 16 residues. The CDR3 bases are TGTGCCAGCAGTGAACCACAGGAAGGGGATTACAATGAGCAGTTCTTC. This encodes CASSEPQEGDYNEQFF.

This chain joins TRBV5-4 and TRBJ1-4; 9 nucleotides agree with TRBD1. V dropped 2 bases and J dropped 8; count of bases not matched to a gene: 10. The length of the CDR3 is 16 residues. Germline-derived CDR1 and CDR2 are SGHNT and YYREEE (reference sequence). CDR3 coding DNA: TGTGCCAGCAGCTTTTCGGGACAGGGTTTAGGAGAAAAACTGTTTTTT. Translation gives CASSFSGQGLGEKLFF.

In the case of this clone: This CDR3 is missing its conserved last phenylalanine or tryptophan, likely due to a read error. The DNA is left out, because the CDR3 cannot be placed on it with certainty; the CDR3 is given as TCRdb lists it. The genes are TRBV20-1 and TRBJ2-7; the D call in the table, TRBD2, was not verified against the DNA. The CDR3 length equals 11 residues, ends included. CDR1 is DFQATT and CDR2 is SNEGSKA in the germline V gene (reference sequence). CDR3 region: CSARGEVGSRT.

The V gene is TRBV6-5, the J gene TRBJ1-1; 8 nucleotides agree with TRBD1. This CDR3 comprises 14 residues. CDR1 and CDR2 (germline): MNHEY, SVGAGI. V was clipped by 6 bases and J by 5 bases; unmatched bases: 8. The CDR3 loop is CASSLGQGLTEAFF. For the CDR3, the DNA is TGTGCCAGCAGCCTCGGACAGGGATTGACTGAAGCTTTCTTT.

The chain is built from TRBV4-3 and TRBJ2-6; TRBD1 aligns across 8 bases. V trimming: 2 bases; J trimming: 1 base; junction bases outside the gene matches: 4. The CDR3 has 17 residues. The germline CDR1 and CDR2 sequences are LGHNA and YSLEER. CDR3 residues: CASSQRQGRSGANVLTF. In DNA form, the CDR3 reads TGCGCCAGCAGCCAAAGACAGGGGAGGTCTGGGGCCAACGTCCTGACTTTC.